Listed below are T cell receptor beta chains from one sample, sequenced in a study of OX40 agonist ivuxolimab in advanced cancers. Generated by immunoSEQ multiplex PCR, the TCRdb table keeps only in-frame clones and is missing some. Of 53,000 or so clones listed, roughly 79% are singletons. This sample comprised CD4+ or CD8+ T cells sorted from blood, obtained in a trial of the OX40 agonist ivuxolimab. Receptors were obtained from an adult with an advanced solid tumor such as melanoma, head and neck, liver or kidney cancer. The CDR3 runs from the conserved cysteine through the conserved F or W.

TRBV5-6	TRBJ2-1	CASSSSGRTNEQFF
TRBV27	TRBJ1-6	CASSLLTDSPLHF
TRBV2	TRBJ2-4	CASSPGLGIQYF
TRBV7-9	TRBJ1-5	CASSLEDQPQHF
TRBV6-5	TRBJ1-4	CASSSRGQANEKLFF
TRBV7-2	TRBJ2-1	CASSFGLAGGDNEQFF
TRBV30	TRBJ2-7	CAWTGTNNPYEQYF
TRBV7-9	TRBJ1-2	CASSLNGYTF
TRBV7-2	TRBJ2-2	CASSPLGPDTGELFF
TRBV5-1	TRBJ2-1	CASKVRQENEQFF
TRBV18	TRBJ2-7	CASSPIGGETGTRPYEQYF
TRBV28	TRBJ1-2	CASSFGPRGYTF
TRBV27	TRBJ2-2	CASSPDRGLVTGELFF
TRBV2	TRBJ2-7	CASKETLLYEQYF
TRBV9	TRBJ2-1	CASSVPRTSGDYNEQFF
TRBV18	TRBJ1-3	CASSSQGANTIYF
TRBV27	TRBJ1-6	CASSLRGGGRFTLHF
TRBV5-4	TRBJ2-7	CASSFDRAESEQYF
TRBV27	TRBJ1-6	CASRGNDMYYNSPLHF
TRBV7-2	TRBJ2-1	CASSSRGLYNEQFF
TRBV11-2	TRBJ2-4	CASSVGGNIQYF
TRBV5-1	TRBJ2-3	CASSLINTDTQYF
TRBV18	TRBJ1-6	CASSPRTADSPLHF
TRBV28	TRBJ2-2	CASSLLGTGSNTGELFF
TRBV13	TRBJ2-5	CASSFRLFQETQYF